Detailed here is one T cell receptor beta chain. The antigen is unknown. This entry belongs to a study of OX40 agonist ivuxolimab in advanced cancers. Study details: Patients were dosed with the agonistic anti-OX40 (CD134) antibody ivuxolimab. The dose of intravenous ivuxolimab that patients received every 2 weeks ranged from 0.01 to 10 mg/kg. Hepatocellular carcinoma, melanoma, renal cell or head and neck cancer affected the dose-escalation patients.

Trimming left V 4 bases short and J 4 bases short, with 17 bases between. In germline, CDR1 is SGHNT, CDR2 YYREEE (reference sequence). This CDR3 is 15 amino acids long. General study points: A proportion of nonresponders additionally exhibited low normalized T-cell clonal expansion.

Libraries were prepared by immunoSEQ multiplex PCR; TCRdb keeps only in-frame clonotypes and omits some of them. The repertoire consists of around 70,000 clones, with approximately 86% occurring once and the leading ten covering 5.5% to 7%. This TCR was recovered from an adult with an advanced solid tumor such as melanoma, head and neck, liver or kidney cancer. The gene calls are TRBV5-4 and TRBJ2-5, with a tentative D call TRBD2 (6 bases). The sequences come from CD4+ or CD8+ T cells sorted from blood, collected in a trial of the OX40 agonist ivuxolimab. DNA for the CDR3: TGTGCCAGCAGCAAAGAGACAGACGGGGGAGAGACCCAGTACTTC. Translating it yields CASSKETDGGETQYF.